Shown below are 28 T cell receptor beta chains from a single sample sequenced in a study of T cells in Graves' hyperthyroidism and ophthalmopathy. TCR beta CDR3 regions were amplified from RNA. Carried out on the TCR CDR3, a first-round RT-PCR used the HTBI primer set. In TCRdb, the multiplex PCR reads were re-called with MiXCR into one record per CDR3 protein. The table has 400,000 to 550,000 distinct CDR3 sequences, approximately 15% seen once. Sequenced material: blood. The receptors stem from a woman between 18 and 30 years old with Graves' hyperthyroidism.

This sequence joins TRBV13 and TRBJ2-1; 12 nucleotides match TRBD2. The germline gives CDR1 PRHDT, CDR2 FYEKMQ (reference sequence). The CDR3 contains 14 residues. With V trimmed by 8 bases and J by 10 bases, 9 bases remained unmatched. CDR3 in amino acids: CASSSSGRGGEQFF. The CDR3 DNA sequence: TGTGCCAGCTCATCTAGCGGGAGGGGAGGGGAGCAGTTCTTC.

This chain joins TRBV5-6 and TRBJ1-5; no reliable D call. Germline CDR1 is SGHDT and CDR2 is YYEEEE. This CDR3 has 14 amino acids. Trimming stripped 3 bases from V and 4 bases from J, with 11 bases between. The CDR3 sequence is CASSSGLTNQPQHF. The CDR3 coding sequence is TGTGCCAGCAGCTCAGGACTGACGAATCAGCCCCAGCATTTT.

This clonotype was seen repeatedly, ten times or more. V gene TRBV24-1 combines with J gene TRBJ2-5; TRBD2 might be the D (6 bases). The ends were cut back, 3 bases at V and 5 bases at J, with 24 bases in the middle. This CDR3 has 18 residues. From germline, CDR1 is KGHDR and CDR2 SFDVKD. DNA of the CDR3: TGTGCCACCAGTGATGGCGGGGCGCCTGGCTGGCGCGGGGAGACCCAGTACTTC. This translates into CATSDGGAPGWRGETQYF.

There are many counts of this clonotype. The CDR3: CASSYERVKETQYF. The CDR3 nucleotides read TGTGCCAGCAGTTACGAGCGGGTGAAAGAGACCCAGTACTTC. The chain couples TRBV6-2 or TRBV6-3 to TRBJ2-5; a weak D match, TRBD2 (6 bases). Germline V gene lookup returns CDR1 MNHEY and CDR2 SVGEGT. Trimming took off 2 bases at V and 3 bases at J, with 10 bases between the two ends. The CDR3 covers 14 residues.

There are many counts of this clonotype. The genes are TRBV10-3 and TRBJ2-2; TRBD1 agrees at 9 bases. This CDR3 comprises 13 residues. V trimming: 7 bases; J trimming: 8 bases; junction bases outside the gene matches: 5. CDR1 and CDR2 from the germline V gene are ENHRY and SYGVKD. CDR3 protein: CAIMGQGEGELFF. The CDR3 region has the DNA TGTGCCATCATGGGACAGGGAGAGGGGGAGCTGTTTTTT.

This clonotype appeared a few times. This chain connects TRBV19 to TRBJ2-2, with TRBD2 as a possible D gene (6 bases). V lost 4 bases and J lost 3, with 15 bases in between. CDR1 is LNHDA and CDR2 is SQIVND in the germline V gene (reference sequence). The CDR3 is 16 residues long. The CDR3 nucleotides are TGTGCCAGTAGTAGGTGGGGGAGGAGTGACACCGGGGAGCTGTTTTTT. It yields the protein CASSRWGRSDTGELFF.

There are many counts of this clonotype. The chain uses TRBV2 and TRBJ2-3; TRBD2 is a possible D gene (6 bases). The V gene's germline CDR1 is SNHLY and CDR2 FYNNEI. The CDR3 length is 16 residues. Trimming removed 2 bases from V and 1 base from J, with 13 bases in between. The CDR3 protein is CASSESGVPGTDTQYF. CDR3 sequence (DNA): TGTGCCAGCAGTGAATCGGGGGTCCCAGGCACAGATACGCAGTATTTT.

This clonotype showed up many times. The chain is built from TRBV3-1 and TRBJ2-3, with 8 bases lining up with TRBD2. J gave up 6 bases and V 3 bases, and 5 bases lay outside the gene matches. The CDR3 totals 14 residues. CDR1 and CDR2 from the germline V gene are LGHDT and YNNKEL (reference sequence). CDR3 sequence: CASSQREETDTQYF. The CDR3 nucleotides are TGTGCCAGCAGCCAGCGGGAGGAGACTGATACGCAGTATTTT.

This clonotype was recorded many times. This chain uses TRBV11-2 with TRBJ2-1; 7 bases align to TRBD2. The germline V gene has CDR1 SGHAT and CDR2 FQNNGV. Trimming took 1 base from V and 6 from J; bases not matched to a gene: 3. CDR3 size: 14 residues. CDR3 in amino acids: CASSLVPSGNEQFF. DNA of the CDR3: TGTGCCAGCAGCTTAGTCCCTAGCGGCAATGAGCAGTTCTTC.

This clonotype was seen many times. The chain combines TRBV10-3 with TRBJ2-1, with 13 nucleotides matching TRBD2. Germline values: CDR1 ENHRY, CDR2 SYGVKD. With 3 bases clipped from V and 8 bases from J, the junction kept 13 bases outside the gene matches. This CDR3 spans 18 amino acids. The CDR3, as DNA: TGTGCCATCAGTGACTCGACTAGCGGGAGGTTTTCTGGCGATGAGCAGTTCTTC. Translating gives CAISDSTSGRFSGDEQFF.

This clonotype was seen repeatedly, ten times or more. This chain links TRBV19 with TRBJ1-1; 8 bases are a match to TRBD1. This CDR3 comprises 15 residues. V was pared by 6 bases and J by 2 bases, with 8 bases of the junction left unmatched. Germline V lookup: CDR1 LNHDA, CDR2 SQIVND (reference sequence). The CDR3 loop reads CASRPTGAGNTEAFF. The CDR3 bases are TGTGCCAGTAGGCCGACAGGGGCGGGTAACACTGAAGCTTTCTTT.

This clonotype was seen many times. The CDR3 nucleotides are TGTGCCAGCAGCGGCCGGGACAGGGGATACGAGCAGTACTTC. Amino acids: CASSGRDRGYEQYF. This sequence joins TRBV9 and TRBJ2-7; 10 bases line up with TRBD1. The V segment lost 3 bases and the J segment 4 bases; nucleotides outside the gene matches: 4. CDR1 is SGDLS and CDR2 is YYNGEE in the germline V gene. The CDR3 has 14 amino acids.

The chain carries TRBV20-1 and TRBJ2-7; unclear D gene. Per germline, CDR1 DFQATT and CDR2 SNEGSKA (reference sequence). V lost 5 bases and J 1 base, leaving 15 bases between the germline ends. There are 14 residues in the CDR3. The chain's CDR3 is CSAGSGSISYEQYF. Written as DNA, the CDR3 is TGCAGTGCTGGTAGTGGGTCTATATCCTACGAGCAGTACTTC.

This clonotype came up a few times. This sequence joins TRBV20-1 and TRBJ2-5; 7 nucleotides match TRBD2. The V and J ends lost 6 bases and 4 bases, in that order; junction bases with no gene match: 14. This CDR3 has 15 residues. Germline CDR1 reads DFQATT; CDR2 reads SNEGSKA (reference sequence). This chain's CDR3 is CSAQTGLGVGETQYF. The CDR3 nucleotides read TGCAGTGCCCAGACTGGACTAGGCGTAGGAGAGACCCAGTACTTC.

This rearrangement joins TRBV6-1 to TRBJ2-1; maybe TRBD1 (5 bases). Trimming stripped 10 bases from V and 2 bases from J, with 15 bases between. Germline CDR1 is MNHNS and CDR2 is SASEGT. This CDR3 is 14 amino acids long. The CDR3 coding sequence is TGTGCCACCCGTGGGCAGGGCCCCTACAATGAGCAGTTCTTC. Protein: CATRGQGPYNEQFF.

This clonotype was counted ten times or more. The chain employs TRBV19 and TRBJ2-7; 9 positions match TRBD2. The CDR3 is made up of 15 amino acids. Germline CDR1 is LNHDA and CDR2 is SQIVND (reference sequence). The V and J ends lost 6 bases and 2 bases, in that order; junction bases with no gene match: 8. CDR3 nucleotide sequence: TGTGCCAGTAGACTGACTAGCGGAAAAGCCTACGAGCAGTACTTC. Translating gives CASRLTSGKAYEQYF.

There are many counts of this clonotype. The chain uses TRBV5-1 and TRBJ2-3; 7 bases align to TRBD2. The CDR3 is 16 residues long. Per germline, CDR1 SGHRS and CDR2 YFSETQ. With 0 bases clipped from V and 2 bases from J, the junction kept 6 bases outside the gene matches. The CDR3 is CASSLGSSGLTDTQYF. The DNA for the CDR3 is TGCGCCAGCAGCTTGGGGTCTAGCGGTCTCACAGATACGCAGTATTTT.

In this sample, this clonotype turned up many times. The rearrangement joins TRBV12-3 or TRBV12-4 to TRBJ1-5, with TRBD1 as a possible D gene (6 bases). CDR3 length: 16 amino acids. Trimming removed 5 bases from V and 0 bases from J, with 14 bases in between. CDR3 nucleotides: TGTGCCAGCAGTCCAGACAGGTGGAATAGCAATCAGCCCCAGCATTTT. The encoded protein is CASSPDRWNSNQPQHF.

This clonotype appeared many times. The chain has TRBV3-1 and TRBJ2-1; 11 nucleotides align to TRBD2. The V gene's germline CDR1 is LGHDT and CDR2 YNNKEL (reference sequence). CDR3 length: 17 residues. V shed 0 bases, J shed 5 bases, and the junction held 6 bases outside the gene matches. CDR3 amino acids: CASSQDLGGLADNEQFF. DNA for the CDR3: TGTGCCAGCAGCCAAGATCTCGGGGGACTAGCGGACAATGAGCAGTTCTTC.

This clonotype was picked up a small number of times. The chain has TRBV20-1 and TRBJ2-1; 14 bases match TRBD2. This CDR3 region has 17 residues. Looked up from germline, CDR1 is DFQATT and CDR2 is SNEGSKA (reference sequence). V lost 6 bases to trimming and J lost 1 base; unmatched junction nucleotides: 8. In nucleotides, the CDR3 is TGCAGTGCCACGGGACTAGCGGGAGTCGTATCCTACAATGAGCAGTTCTTC. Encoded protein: CSATGLAGVVSYNEQFF.

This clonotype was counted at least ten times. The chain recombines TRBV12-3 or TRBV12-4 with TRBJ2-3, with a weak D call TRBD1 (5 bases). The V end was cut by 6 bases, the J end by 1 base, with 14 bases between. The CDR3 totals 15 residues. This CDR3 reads CASRSGPRGTDTQYF. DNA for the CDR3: TGTGCCAGCAGATCAGGGCCCCGAGGCACAGATACGCAGTATTTT.

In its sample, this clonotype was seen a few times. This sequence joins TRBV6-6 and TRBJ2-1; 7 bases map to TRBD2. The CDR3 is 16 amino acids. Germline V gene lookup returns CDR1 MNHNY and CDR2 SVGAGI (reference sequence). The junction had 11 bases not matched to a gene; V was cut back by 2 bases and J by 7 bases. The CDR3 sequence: CASSYPSRGERNEQFF. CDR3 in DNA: TGTGCCAGCAGTTACCCTTCTCGGGGGGAGAGGAATGAGCAGTTCTTC.

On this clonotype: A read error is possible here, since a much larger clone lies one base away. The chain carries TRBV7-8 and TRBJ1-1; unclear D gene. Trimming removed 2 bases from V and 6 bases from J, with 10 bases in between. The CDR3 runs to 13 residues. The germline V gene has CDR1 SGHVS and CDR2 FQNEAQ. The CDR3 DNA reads TGTGCCAGCAGCTTAACAAGGGTTGCTGAAGCTTTCTTT. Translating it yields CASSLTRVAEAFF.

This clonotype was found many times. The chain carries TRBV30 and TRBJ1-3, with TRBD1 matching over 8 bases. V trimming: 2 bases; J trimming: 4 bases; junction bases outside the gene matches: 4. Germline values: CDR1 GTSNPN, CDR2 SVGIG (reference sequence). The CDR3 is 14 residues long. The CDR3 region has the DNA TGTGCCTGGAGTTACAGGGGGAGAGGAAACACCATATATTTT. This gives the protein CAWSYRGRGNTIYF.

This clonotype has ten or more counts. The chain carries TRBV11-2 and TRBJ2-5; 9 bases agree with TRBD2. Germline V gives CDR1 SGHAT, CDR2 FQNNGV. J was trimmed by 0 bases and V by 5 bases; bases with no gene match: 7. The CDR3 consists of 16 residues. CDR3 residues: CASSPRLAAHQETQYF. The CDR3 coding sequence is TGTGCCAGCAGCCCGCGACTAGCGGCACACCAAGAGACCCAGTACTTC.

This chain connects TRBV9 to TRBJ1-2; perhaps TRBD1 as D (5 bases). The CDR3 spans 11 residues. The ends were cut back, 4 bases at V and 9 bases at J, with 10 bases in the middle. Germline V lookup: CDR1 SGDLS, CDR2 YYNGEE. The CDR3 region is CASSWGESYTF. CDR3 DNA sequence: TGTGCCAGCAGCTGGGGGGAAAGCTACACCTTC.

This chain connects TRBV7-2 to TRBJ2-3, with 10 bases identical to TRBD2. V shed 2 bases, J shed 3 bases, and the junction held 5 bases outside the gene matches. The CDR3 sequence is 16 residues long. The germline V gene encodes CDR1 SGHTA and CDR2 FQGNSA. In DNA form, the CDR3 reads TGTGCCAGCAGCTTAAGCGGGAGGGTCCGAACAGATACGCAGTATTTT. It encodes CASSLSGRVRTDTQYF.

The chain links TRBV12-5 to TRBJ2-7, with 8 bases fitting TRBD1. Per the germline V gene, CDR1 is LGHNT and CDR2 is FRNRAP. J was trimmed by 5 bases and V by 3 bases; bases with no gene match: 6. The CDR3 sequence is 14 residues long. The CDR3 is CASGFGTGFDEQYF. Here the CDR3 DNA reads TGTGCTAGTGGTTTCGGGACAGGTTTTGACGAGCAGTACTTC.